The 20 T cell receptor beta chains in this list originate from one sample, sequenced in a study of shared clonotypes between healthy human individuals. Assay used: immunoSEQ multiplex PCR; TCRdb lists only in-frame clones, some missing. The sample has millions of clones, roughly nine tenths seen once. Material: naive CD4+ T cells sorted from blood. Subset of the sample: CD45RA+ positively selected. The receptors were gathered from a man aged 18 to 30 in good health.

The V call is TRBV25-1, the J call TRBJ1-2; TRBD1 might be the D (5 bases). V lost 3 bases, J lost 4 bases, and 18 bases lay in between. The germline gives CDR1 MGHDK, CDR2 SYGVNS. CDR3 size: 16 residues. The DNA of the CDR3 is TGTGCCAGCAGTGAGTGGGGCAGTAATAAGGGCTATGGCTACACCTTC. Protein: CASSEWGSNKGYGYTF.

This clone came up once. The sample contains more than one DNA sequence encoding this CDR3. The CDR3 sequence: CASSEGTETQYF. The CDR3 coding sequence is TGCGCCAGCAGCGAGGGCACGGAGACCCAGTACTTC. The chain links TRBV5-1 to TRBJ2-5, with a possible D match to TRBD2 (5 bases). The ends were cut back, 4 bases at V and 5 bases at J, with 9 bases in the middle. CDR3 length equals 12 residues. Germline lookup yields CDR1 SGHRS and CDR2 YFSETQ. Full variable domain (remainder filled in from reference TRBV5-1 and TRBJ2-5): KAGVTQTPRYLIKTRGQQVTLSCSPISGHRSVSWYQQTPGQGLQFLFEYFSETQRNKGNFPGRFSGRQFSNSRSEMNVSTLELGDSALYLCASSEGTETQYFGPGTRLLVL.

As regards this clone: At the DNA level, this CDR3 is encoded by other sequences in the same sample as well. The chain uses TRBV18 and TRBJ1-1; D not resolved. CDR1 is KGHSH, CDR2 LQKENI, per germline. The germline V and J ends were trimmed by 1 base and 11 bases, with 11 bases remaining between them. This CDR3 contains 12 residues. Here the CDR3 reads CASSPRPKEAFF. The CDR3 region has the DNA TGTGCCAGCTCACCACGACCGAAAGAGGCTTTCTTT.

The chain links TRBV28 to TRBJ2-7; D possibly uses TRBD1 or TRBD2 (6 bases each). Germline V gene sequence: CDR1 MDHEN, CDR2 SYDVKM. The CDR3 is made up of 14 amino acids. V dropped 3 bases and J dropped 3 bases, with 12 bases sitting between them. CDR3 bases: TGTGCCAGCAGTTTTCAGGGGAGGCTCTACGAGCAGTACTTC. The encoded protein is CASSFQGRLYEQYF.

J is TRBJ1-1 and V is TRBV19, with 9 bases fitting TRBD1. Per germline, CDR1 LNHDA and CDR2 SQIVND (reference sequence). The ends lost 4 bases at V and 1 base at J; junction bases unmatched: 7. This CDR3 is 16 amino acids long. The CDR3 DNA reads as TGTGCCAGTAGTACTTGGACAGGGGCGAAGAACACTGAAGCTTTCTTT. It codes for CASSTWTGAKNTEAFF.

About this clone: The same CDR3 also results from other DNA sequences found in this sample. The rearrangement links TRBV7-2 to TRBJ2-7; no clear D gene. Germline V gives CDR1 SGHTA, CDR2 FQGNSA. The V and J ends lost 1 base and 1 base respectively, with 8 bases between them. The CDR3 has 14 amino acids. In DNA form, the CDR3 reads TGTGCCAGCAGCTTAGGACCTAGTTCCTACGAGCAGTACTTC. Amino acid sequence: CASSLGPSSYEQYF.

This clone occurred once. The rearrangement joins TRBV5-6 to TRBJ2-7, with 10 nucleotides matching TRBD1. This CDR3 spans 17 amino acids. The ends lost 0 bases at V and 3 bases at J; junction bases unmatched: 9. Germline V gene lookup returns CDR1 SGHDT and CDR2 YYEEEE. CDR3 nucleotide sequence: TGTGCCAGCAGCTTGGGGTTACCGGGACAGGGGATCTACGAGCAGTACTTC. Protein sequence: CASSLGLPGQGIYEQYF.

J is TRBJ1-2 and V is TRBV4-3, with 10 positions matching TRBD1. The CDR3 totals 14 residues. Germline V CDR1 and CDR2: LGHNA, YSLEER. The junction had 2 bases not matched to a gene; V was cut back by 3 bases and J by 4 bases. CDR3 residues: CASSQGQGSYGYTF. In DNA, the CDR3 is TGCGCCAGCAGCCAGGGACAGGGGAGCTATGGCTACACCTTC.

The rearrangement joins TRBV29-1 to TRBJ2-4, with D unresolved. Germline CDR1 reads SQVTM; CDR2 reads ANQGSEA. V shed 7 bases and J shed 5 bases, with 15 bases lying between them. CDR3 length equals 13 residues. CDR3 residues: CSAVGVGQNIQYF. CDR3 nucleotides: TGCAGCGCCGTTGGGGTGGGCCAAAACATTCAGTACTTC.

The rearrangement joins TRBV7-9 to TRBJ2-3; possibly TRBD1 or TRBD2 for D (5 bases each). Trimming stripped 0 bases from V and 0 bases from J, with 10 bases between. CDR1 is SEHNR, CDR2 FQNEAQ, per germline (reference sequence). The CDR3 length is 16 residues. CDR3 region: CASSLAGVTSTDTQYF. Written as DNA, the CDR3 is TGTGCCAGCAGCTTAGCGGGGGTCACTAGCACAGATACGCAGTATTTT.

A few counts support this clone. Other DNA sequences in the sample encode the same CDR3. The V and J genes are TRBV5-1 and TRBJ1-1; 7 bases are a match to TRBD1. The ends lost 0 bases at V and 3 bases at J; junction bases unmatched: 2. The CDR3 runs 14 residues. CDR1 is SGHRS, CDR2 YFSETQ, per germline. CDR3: CASSLGTGDTEAFF. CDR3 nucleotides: TGCGCCAGCAGCTTGGGGACAGGAGACACTGAAGCTTTCTTT.

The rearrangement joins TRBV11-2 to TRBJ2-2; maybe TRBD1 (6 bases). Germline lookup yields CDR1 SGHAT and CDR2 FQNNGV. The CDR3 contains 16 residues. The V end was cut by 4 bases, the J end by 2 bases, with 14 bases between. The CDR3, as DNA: TGTGCCAGCAGCTCCCGTTCGGACAGAAACACCGGGGAGCTGTTTTTT. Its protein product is CASSSRSDRNTGELFF. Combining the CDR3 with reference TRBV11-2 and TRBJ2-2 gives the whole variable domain EAGVAQSPRYKIIEKRQSVAFWCNPISGHATLYWYQQILGQGPKLLIQFQNNGVVDDSQLPKDRFSAERLKGVDSTLKIQPAKLEDSAVYLCASSSRSDRNTGELFFGEGSRLTVL.

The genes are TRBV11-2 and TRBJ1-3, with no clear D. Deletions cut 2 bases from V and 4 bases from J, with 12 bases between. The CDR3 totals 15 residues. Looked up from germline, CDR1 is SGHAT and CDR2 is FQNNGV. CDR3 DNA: TGTGCCAGCAGCTTACCGGGCCTCGGGGGAAACACCATATATTTT. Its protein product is CASSLPGLGGNTIYF.

CDR3 in DNA: TGTGCCAGCAGCCCCCGCTCGGACGGGGAAAAACTGTTTTTT. Protein: CASSPRSDGEKLFF. This chain links TRBV14 with TRBJ1-4; D unclear. Germline V gene data show CDR1 as SGHDN and CDR2 as FVKESK. Trimming took 4 bases from V and 8 from J, leaving 14 bases between them. The CDR3 is 14 residues long.

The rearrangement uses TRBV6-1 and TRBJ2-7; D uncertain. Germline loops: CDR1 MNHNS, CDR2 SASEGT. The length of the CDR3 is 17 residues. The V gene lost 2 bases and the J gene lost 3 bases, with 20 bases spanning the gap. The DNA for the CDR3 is TGTGCCAGCAGTGAATACCCCCTGACCAATATCCTCTACGAGCAGTACTTC. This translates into CASSEYPLTNILYEQYF.

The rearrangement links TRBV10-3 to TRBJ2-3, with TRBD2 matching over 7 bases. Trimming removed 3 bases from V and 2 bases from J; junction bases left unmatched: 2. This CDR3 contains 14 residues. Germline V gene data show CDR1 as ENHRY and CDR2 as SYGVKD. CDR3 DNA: TGTGCCATCAGTGAAAGCGGGGTCACAGATACGCAGTATTTT. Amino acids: CAISESGVTDTQYF.

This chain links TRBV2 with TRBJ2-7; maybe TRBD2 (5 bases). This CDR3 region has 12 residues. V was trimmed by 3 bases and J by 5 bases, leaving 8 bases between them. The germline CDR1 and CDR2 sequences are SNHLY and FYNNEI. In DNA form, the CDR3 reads TGTGCCAGCAGTGAGAGGGCCCACGAGCAGTACTTC. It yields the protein CASSERAHEQYF.

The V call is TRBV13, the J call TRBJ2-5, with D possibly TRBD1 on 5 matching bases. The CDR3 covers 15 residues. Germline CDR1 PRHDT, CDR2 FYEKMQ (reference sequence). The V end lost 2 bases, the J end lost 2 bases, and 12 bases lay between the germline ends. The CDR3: CASSLRRQGQETQYF. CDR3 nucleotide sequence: TGTGCCAGCAGCTTAAGAAGGCAGGGACAAGAGACCCAGTACTTC.

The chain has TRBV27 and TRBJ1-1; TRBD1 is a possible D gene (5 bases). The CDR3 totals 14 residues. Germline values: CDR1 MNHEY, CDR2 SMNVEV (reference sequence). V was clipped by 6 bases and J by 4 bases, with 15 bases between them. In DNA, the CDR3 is TGTGCCAGCAGCCAATGGGGCGGGGGCACTGAAGCTTTCTTT. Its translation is CASSQWGGGTEAFF.

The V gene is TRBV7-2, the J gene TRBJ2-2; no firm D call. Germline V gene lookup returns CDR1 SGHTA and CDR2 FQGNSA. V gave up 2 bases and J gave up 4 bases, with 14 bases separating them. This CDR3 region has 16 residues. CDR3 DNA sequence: TGTGCCAGCAGCTTAAGAGGTTTTTATCCCACCGGGGAGCTGTTTTTT. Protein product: CASSLRGFYPTGELFF. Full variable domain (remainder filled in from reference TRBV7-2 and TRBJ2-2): GAGVSQSPSNKVTEKGKDVELRCDPISGHTALYWYRQSLGQGLEFLIYFQGNSAPDKSGLPSDRFSAERTGGSVSTLTIQRTQQEDSAVYLCASSLRGFYPTGELFFGEGSRLTVL.